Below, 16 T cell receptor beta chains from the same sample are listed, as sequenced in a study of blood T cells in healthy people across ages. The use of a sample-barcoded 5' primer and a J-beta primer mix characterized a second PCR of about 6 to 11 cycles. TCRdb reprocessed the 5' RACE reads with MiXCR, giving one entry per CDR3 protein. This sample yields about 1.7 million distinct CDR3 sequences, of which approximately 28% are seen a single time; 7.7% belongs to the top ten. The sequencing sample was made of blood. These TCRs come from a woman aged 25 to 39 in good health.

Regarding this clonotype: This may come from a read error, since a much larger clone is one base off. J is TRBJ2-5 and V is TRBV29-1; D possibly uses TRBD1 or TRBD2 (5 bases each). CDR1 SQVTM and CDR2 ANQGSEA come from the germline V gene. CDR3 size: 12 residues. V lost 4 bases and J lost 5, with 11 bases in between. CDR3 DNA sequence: TGCAGCGTTGGAGACGAGGGGGAGACCCAGTACTTC. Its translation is CSVGDEGETQYF.

The CDR3: CASSQETGEGYGYTF. CDR3 coding DNA: TGTGCCAGCAGCCAAGAGACAGGGGAGGGCTATGGCTACACCTTC. V usage is TRBV7-9 and J usage is TRBJ1-2; 8 bases fit TRBD1. This CDR3 has 15 amino acids. The V gene's germline CDR1 is SEHNR and CDR2 FQNEAQ (reference sequence). The ends lost 5 bases at V and 4 bases at J; junction bases unmatched: 9.

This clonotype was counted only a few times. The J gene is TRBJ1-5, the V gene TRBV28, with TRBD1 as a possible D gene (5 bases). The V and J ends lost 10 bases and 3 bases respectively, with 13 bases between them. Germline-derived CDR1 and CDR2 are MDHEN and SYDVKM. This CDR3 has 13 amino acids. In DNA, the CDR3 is TGTGCCACAGCGGGGGGTCTCAATCAGCCCCAGCATTTT. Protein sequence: CATAGGLNQPQHF.

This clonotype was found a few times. The CDR3 is CASSFTGQFYGYTF. The CDR3 DNA reads TGTGCCAGCAGCTTCACTGGACAGTTCTATGGCTACACCTTC. The chain recombines TRBV7-9 with TRBJ1-2, with D perhaps matching TRBD1 (6 bases). The CDR3 runs 14 residues. CDR1 is SEHNR, CDR2 FQNEAQ, per germline (reference sequence). V lost 3 bases to trimming and J lost 4 bases, with 12 bases between them.

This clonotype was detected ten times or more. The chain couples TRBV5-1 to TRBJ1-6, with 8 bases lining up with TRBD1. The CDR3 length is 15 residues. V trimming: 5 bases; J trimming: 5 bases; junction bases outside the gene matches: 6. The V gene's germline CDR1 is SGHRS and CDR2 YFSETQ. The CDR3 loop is CASSRDRIDNSPLHF. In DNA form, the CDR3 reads TGCGCCAGCAGTCGGGACAGGATTGATAATTCACCCCTCCACTTT.

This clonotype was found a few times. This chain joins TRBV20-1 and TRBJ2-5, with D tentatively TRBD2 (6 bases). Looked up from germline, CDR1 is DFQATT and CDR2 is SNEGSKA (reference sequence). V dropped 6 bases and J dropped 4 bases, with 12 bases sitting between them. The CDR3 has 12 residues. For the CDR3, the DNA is TGCAGTGCCTTACTAGCCGCAGAGACCCAGTACTTC. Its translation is CSALLAAETQYF.

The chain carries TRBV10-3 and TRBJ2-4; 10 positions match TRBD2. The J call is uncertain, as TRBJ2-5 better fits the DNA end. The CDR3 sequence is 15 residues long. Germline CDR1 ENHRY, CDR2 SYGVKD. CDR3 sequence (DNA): TGTGCCATCAGTGATACTAGCGGGGCCGGGGAGACCCAGTACTTC. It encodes CAISDTSGAGETQYF.

CDR3 bases: TGCGCCAGCAGCTTCGGGAGGGGGACTAATGAAAAACTGTTTTTT. As protein: CASSFGRGTNEKLFF. This chain uses TRBV5-1 with TRBJ1-4, with D possibly being TRBD1 (6 bases). The CDR3 is made up of 15 amino acids. The V end lost 2 bases, the J end lost 2 bases, and 10 bases lay between the germline ends. Germline V gene lookup returns CDR1 SGHRS and CDR2 YFSETQ. The full variable domain, completed using reference TRBV5-1 and TRBJ1-4, is KAGVTQTPRYLIKTRGQQVTLSCSPISGHRSVSWYQQTPGQGLQFLFEYFSETQRNKGNFPGRFSGRQFSNSRSEMNVSTLELGDSALYLCASSFGRGTNEKLFFGSGTQLSVL.

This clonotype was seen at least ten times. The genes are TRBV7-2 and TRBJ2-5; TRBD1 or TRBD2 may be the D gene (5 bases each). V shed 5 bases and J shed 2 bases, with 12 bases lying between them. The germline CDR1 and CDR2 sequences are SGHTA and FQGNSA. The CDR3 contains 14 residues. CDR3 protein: CASSKRDQQETQYF. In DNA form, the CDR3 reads TGTGCCAGCAGCAAACGGGACCAGCAAGAGACCCAGTACTTC.

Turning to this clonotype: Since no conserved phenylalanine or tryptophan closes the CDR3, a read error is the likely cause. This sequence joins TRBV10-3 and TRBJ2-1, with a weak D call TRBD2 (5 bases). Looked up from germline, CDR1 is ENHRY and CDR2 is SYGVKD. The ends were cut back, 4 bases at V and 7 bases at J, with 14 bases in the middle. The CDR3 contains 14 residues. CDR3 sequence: CAISGPAGLNEQFL. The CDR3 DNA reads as TGTGCCATCAGTGGACCCGCGGGTCTTAATGAGCAGTTCCTC.

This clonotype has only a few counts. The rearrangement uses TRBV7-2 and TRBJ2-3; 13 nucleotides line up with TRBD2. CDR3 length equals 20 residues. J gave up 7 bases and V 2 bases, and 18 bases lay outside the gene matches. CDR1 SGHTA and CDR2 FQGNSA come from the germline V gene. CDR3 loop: CASSLSSAYPGTSGVNTQYF. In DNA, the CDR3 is TGTGCCAGCAGCTTATCTTCAGCTTACCCCGGGACTAGCGGGGTTAATACGCAGTATTTT.

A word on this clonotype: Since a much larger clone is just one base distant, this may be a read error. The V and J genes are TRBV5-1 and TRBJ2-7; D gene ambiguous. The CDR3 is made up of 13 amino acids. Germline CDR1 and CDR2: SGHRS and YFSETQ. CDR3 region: CASRSNTPEERYF. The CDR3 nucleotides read TGCGCCAGCAGATCAAACACCCCAGAGGAGCGGTACTTC. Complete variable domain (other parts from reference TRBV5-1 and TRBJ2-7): KAGVTQTPRYLIKTRGQQVTLSCSPISGHRSVSWYQQTPGQGLQFLFEYFSETQRNKGNFPGRFSGRQFSNSRSEMNVSTLELGDSALYLCASRSNTPEERYFGPGTRLTVT.

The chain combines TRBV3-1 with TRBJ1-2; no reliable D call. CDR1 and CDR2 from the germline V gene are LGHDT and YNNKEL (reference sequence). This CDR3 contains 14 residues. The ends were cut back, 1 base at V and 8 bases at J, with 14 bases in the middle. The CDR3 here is CASSQGFVSGGYTF. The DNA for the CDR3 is TGTGCCAGCAGCCAAGGGTTTGTGTCTGGCGGCTACACCTTC.

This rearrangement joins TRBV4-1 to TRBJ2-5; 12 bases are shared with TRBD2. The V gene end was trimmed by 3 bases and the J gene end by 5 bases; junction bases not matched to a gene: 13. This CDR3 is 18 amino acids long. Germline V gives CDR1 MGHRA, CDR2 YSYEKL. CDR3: CASSQGLSSGGAKETQYF. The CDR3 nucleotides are TGCGCCAGCAGCCAGGGGCTTTCTAGCGGGGGGGCAAAGGAGACCCAGTACTTC.

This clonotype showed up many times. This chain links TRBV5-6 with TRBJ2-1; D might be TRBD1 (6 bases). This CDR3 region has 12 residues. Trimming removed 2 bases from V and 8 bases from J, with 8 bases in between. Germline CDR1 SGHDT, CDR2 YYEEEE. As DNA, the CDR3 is TGTGCCAGCAGCTTCACAGGGTATGAGCAGTTCTTC. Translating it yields CASSFTGYEQFF. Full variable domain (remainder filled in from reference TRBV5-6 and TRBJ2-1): DAGVTQSPTHLIKTRGQQVTLRCSPKSGHDTVSWYQQALGQGPQFIFQYYEEEERQRGNFPDRFSGHQFPNYSSELNVNALLLGDSALYLCASSFTGYEQFFGPGTRLTVL.

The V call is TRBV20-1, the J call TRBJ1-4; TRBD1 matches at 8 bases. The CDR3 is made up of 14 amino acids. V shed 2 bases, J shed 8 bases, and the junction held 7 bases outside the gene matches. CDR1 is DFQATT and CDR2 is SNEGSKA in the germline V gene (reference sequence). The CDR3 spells CSARSTGAGEKLFF. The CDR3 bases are TGCAGTGCTAGATCGACAGGGGCAGGAGAAAAACTGTTTTTT.